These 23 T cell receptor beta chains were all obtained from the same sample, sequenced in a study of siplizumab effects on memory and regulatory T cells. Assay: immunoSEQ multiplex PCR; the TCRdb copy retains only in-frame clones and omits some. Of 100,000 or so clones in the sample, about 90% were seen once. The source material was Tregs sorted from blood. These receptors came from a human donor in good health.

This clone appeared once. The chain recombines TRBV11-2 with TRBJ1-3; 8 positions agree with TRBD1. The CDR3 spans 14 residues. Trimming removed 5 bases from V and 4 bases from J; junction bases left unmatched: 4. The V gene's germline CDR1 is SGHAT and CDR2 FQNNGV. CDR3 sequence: CASSPTGAGNTIYF. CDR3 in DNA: TGTGCCAGCAGCCCGACAGGGGCGGGAAACACCATATATTTT.

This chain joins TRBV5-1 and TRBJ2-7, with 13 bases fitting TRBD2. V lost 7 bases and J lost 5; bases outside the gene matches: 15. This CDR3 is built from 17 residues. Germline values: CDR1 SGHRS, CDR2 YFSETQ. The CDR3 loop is CASRRGLAGRLADEQYF. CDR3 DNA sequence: TGCGCCAGCCGCCGGGGACTAGCGGGAAGACTGGCAGACGAGCAGTACTTC. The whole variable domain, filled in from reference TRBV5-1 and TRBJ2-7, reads KAGVTQTPRYLIKTRGQQVTLSCSPISGHRSVSWYQQTPGQGLQFLFEYFSETQRNKGNFPGRFSGRQFSNSRSEMNVSTLELGDSALYLCASRRGLAGRLADEQYFGPGTRLTVT.

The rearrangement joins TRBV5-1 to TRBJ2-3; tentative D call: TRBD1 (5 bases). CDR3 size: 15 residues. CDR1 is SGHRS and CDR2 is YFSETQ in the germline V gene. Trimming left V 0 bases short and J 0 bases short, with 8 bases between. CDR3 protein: CASSLEQASTDTQYF. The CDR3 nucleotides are TGCGCCAGCAGCTTGGAACAGGCAAGCACAGATACGCAGTATTTT.

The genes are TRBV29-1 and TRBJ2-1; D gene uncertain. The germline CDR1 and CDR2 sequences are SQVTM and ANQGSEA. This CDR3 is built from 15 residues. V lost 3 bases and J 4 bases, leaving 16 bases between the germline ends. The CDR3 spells CSVDISGLYYNEQFF. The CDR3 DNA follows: TGCAGCGTTGACATCTCGGGTCTATATTACAATGAGCAGTTCTTC.

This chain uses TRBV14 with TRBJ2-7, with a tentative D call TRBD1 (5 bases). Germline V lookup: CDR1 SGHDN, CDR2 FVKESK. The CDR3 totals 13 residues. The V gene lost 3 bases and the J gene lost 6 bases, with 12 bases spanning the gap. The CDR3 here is CASSQLQGSEQYF. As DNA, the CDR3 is TGTGCCAGCAGCCAGCTTCAGGGAAGCGAGCAGTACTTC.

CDR3 amino acids: CASSPDTQYF. The CDR3 DNA reads TGTGCCAGCAGTCCCGATACGCAGTATTTT. The chain couples TRBV6-4 to TRBJ2-3; D unclear. Trimming stripped 5 bases from V and 6 bases from J, with 3 bases between. CDR3 length: 10 residues. CDR1 is MRHNA and CDR2 is SNTAGT in the germline V gene.

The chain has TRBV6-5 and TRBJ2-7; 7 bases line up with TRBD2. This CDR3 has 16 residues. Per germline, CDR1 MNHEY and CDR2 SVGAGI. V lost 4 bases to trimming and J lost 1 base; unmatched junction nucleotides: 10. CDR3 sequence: CASSWGQRAGSYEQYF. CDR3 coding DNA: TGTGCCAGCAGTTGGGGCCAACGAGCGGGGTCCTACGAGCAGTACTTC.

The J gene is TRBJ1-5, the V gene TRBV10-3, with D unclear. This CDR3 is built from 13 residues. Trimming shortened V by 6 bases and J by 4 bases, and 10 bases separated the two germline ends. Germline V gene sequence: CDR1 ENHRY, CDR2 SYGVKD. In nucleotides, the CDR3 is TGTGCCATCAGGGCCCAGTTAAATCAGCCCCAGCATTTT. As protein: CAIRAQLNQPQHF.

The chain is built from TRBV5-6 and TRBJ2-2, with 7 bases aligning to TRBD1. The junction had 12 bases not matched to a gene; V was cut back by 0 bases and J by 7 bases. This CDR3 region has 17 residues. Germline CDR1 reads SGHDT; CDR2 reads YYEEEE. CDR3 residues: CASSLAIRQGVGGELFF. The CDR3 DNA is TGTGCCAGCAGCTTGGCCATTCGACAGGGAGTCGGCGGGGAGCTGTTTTTT. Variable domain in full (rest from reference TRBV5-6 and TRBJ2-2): DAGVTQSPTHLIKTRGQQVTLRCSPKSGHDTVSWYQQALGQGPQFIFQYYEEEERQRGNFPDRFSGHQFPNYSSELNVNALLLGDSALYLCASSLAIRQGVGGELFFGEGSRLTVL.

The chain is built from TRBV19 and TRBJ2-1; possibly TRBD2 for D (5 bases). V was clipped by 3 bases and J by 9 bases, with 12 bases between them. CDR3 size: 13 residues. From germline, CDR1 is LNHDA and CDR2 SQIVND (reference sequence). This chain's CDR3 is CASSIKLVGEQFF. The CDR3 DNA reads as TGTGCCAGTAGTATTAAACTAGTGGGTGAGCAGTTCTTC.

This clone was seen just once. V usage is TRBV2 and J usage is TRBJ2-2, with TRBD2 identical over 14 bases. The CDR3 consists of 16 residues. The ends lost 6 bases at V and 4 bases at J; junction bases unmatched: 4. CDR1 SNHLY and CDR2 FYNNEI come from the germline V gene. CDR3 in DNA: TGTGCCAGCAGCCGACTAGCGGGAGGGACCACCGGGGAGCTGTTTTTT. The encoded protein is CASSRLAGGTTGELFF.

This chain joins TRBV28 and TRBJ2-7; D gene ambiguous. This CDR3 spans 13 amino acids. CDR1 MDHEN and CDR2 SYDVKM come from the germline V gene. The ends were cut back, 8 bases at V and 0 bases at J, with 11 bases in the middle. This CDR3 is CASWGFDSYEQYF. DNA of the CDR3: TGTGCCAGCTGGGGTTTCGACTCCTACGAGCAGTACTTC.

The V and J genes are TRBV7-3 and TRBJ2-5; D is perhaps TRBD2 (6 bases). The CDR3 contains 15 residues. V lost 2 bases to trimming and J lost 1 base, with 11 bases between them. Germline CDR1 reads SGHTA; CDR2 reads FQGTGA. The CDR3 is CASSLGSGIQETQYF. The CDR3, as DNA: TGTGCCAGCAGCTTAGGTAGCGGAATCCAAGAGACCCAGTACTTC. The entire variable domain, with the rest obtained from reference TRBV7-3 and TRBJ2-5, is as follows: GAGVSQTPSNKVTEKGKYVELRCDPISGHTALYWYRQSLGQGPEFLIYFQGTGAADDSGLPNDRFFAVRPEGSVSTLKIQRTERGDSAVYLCASSLGSGIQETQYFGPGTRLLVL.

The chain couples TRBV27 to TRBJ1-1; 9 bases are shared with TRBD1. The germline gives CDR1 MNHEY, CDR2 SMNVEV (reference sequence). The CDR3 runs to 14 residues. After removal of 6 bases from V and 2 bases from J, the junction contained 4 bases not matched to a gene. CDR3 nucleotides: TGTGCCAGCAGCCGGGACAGGGTCAACACTGAAGCTTTCTTT. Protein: CASSRDRVNTEAFF.

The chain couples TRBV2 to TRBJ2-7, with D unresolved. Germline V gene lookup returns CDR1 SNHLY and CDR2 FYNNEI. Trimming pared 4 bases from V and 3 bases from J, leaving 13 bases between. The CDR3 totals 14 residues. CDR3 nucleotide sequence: TGTGCCAGCAGTGTCACGAGGATTATCTACGAGCAGTACTTC. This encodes CASSVTRIIYEQYF.

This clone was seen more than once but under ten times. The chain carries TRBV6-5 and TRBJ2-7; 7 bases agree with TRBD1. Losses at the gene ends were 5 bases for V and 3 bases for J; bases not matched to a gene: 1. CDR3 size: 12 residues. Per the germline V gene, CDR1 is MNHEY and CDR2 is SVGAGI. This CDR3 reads CASSRQGYEQYF. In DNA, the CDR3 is TGTGCCAGCAGTCGACAGGGCTACGAGCAGTACTTC.

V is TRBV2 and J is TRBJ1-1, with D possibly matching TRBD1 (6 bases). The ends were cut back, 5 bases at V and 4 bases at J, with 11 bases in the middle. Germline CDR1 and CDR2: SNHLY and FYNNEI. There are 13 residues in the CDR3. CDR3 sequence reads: CASSRGGPTEAFF. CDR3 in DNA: TGTGCCAGCAGTAGGGGGGGCCCCACTGAAGCTTTCTTT.

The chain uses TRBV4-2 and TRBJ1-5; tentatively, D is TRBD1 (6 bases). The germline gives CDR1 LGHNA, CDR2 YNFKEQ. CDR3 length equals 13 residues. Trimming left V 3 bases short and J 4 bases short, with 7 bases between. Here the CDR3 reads CASSHDRNQPQHF. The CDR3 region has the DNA TGTGCCAGCAGCCACGACAGGAATCAGCCCCAGCATTTT.

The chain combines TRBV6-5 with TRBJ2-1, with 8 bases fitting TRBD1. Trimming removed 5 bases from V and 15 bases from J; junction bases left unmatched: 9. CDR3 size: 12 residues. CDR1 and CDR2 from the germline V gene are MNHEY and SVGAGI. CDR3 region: CASSTWTGSRFF. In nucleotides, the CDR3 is TGTGCCAGCAGTACCTGGACAGGGAGTAGGTTCTTC.

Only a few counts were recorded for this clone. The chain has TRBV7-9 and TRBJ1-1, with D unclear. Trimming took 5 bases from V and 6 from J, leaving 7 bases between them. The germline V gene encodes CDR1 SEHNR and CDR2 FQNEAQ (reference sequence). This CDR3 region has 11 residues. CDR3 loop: CASSEFSEAFF. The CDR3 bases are TGTGCCAGCAGCGAGTTCTCTGAAGCTTTCTTT.

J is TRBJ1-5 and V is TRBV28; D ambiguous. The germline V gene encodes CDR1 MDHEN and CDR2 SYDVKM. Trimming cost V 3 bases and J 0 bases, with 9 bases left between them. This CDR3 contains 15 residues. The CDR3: CASSFGGYSNQPQHF. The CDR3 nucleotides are TGTGCCAGCAGTTTTGGAGGGTATAGCAATCAGCCCCAGCATTTT.

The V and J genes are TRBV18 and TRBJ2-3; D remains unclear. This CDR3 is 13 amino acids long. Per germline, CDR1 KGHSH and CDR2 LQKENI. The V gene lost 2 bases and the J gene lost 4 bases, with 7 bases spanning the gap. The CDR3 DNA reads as TGTGCCAGCTCACCATCCTTGCCAGATACGCAGTATTTT. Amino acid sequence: CASSPSLPDTQYF.

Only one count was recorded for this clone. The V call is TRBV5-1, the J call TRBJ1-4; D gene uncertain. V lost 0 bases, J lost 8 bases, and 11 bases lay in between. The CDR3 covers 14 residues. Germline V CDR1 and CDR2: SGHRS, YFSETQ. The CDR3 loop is CASSLAGRREKLFF. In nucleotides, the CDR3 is TGCGCCAGCAGCTTGGCCGGAAGGCGAGAAAAACTGTTTTTT.